The 21 T cell receptor beta chains reported below all come from one sample, sequenced in a study of OX40 agonist ivuxolimab in advanced cancers. Using immunoSEQ multiplex PCR, the repertoire was profiled, and TCRdb retains in-frame clones only, with some absent. Among roughly 61,000 clones listed, 80% to 90% were seen once. Sequencing used CD4+ or CD8+ T cells sorted from blood, obtained in a trial of the OX40 agonist ivuxolimab. The receptors were gathered from an adult with an advanced solid tumor such as melanoma, head and neck, liver or kidney cancer.

This chain links TRBV19 with TRBJ2-7, with TRBD1 matching 10 bases. V gave up 3 bases and J gave up 3 bases; unmatched junction bases: 5. From germline, CDR1 is LNHDA and CDR2 SQIVND (reference sequence). The CDR3 covers 15 residues. This CDR3 is CASSISGQGNYEQYF. Written as DNA, the CDR3 is TGTGCCAGTAGTATCTCGGGACAGGGGAACTACGAGCAGTACTTC.

The V gene is TRBV5-6, the J gene TRBJ1-2; no clear D. The CDR3 spans 14 residues. Germline V gene sequence: CDR1 SGHDT, CDR2 YYEEEE. V was cut by 4 bases and J by 4 bases, with 14 bases left in between. The CDR3 loop is CASSPEVPVYGYTF. The CDR3 bases are TGTGCCAGCAGCCCCGAGGTCCCTGTCTATGGCTACACCTTC.

The DNA of the CDR3 is TGTGCCAGCAGCCTGTCCCCCTACGAGCAGTACTTC. The encoded protein is CASSLSPYEQYF. The rearrangement joins TRBV6-1 to TRBJ2-7, with D uncertain. This CDR3 is 12 amino acids long. The V gene's germline CDR1 is MNHNS and CDR2 SASEGT. V shed 6 bases and J shed 2 bases, with 8 bases lying between them.

The chain is built from TRBV11-2 and TRBJ2-7; D unresolved. The ends were cut back, 4 bases at V and 4 bases at J, with 11 bases in the middle. Per germline, CDR1 SGHAT and CDR2 FQNNGV. The CDR3 is 13 amino acids. CDR3 loop: CASSSTDGYEQYF. Here the CDR3 DNA reads TGTGCCAGCAGCTCCACGGACGGTTACGAGCAGTACTTC.

The gene calls are TRBV6-1 and TRBJ1-1; possible D gene TRBD1, 6 bases. The CDR3 totals 14 residues. The V and J ends lost 7 bases and 4 bases respectively, with 16 bases between them. Germline V gives CDR1 MNHNS, CDR2 SASEGT. The CDR3 region is CASTRTAGGTEAFF. CDR3 in DNA: TGTGCCAGCACCAGGACAGCGGGGGGCACTGAAGCTTTCTTT.

This clone appeared a single time. This specimen includes other DNA sequences encoding the same CDR3. The chain has TRBV18 and TRBJ1-2, with 9 bases matching TRBD1. This CDR3 has 15 amino acids. The V gene's germline CDR1 is KGHSH and CDR2 LQKENI. Unmatched junction bases numbered 3, after V lost 2 bases and J lost 2 bases. The CDR3 DNA sequence: TGTGCCAGCTCACCAGAAGGACAGGGGAACTATGGCTACACCTTC. Amino acid sequence: CASSPEGQGNYGYTF.

Only one count was recorded for this clone. V usage is TRBV5-1 and J usage is TRBJ2-1; TRBD2 aligns across 8 bases. Germline V gives CDR1 SGHRS, CDR2 YFSETQ. The CDR3 totals 15 residues. Trimming at V came to 0 bases and at J to 3 bases, leaving 2 bases not matched to a gene. CDR3 loop: CASSLALADYNEQFF. The CDR3 DNA reads TGCGCCAGCAGCTTGGCACTAGCGGACTACAATGAGCAGTTCTTC.

This chain connects TRBV2 to TRBJ1-1; no clear D gene. CDR3 length: 13 residues. Between the trimmed V and J ends, which lost 7 bases and 0 bases, there was a span of 9 bases. The germline V gene encodes CDR1 SNHLY and CDR2 FYNNEI. The CDR3 spells CASTRALNTEAFF. CDR3 bases: TGTGCCAGCACGAGAGCCTTGAACACTGAAGCTTTCTTT.

J is TRBJ2-5 and V is TRBV6-6, with a weak D call TRBD1 (6 bases). V was pared by 2 bases and J by 5 bases, with 6 bases between. Germline V lookup: CDR1 MNHNY, CDR2 SVGAGI (reference sequence). The CDR3 spans 12 residues. The CDR3 loop is CASSYRGETQYF. The CDR3 DNA is TGTGCCAGCAGTTACAGGGGGGAGACCCAGTACTTC.

This chain uses TRBV30 with TRBJ2-3; 8 nucleotides line up with TRBD1. V was pared by 6 bases and J by 4 bases, with 3 bases of the junction left unmatched. This CDR3 contains 12 residues. Looked up from germline, CDR1 is GTSNPN and CDR2 is SVGIG (reference sequence). The CDR3, as DNA: TGTGCCTGTACACAGGGGGCAGATACGCAGTATTTT. This encodes CACTQGADTQYF.

The chain links TRBV30 to TRBJ2-3, with D possibly TRBD2 on 6 matching bases. Looked up from germline, CDR1 is GTSNPN and CDR2 is SVGIG (reference sequence). Trimming stripped 6 bases from V and 4 bases from J, with 14 bases between. This CDR3 comprises 13 residues. CDR3 coding DNA: TGTGCCTGCTCCGGGGGAGGCGCAGATACGCAGTATTTT. Protein sequence: CACSGGGADTQYF.

In its sample, this clone was seen a few times. The J gene is TRBJ2-7, the V gene TRBV7-8, with 10 nucleotides matching TRBD2. J lost 11 bases, V lost 1 base, and 11 bases had no gene match. Germline assignment: CDR1 SGHVS and CDR2 FQNEAQ. The CDR3 runs 15 residues. CDR3 residues: CASSLVGASGSPKYF. The CDR3 DNA sequence: TGTGCCAGCAGCTTAGTGGGGGCTAGCGGGAGTCCTAAGTACTTC.

This sequence joins TRBV15 and TRBJ2-5; D may be TRBD1 or TRBD2 (5 bases each). The V end was cut by 0 bases, the J end by 5 bases, with 7 bases between. Germline CDR1 reads LNHNV; CDR2 reads YYDKDF (reference sequence). CDR3 length equals 13 residues. For the CDR3, the DNA is TGTGCCACCAGCAGAGATGAGGGGGAGACCCAGTACTTC. The encoded protein is CATSRDEGETQYF.

The chain recombines TRBV4-1 with TRBJ2-1; D perhaps matches TRBD2 (5 bases). CDR3 length: 17 amino acids. Germline CDR1 reads MGHRA; CDR2 reads YSYEKL. The ends were cut back, 0 bases at V and 0 bases at J, with 12 bases in the middle. The CDR3: CASSQERFGISYNEQFF. CDR3 nucleotide sequence: TGCGCCAGCAGCCAAGAAAGGTTCGGGATCTCCTACAATGAGCAGTTCTTC.

The CDR3 region is CASSLLSVNEQFF. In DNA, the CDR3 is TGTGCCAGCAGCTTATTGTCGGTCAATGAGCAGTTCTTC. The chain joins TRBV7-9 to TRBJ2-1; unclear D gene. The length of the CDR3 is 13 residues. Germline assignment: CDR1 SEHNR and CDR2 FQNEAQ (reference sequence). The germline V and J ends were trimmed by 2 bases and 6 bases, with 8 bases remaining between them.

The rearrangement links TRBV7-9 to TRBJ2-7; 8 nucleotides align to TRBD2. This CDR3 comprises 16 residues. J was trimmed by 2 bases and V by 5 bases; bases with no gene match: 11. Germline V gene lookup returns CDR1 SEHNR and CDR2 FQNEAQ (reference sequence). CDR3 in amino acids: CASSPRAGVTPYEQYF. For the CDR3, the DNA is TGTGCCAGCAGCCCTCGAGCGGGAGTAACCCCCTACGAGCAGTACTTC.

This rearrangement joins TRBV2 to TRBJ2-7; D may be TRBD2 (5 bases). With 4 bases removed from V and 0 bases from J, the gap between germline ends came to 10 bases. The CDR3 spans 14 residues. CDR1 is SNHLY and CDR2 is FYNNEI in the germline V gene. Here the CDR3 DNA reads TGTGCCAGCAGTGTGGCTAGCTTCTCCTACGAGCAGTACTTC. It codes for CASSVASFSYEQYF.

The chain combines TRBV19 with TRBJ1-1, with D unclear. CDR1 LNHDA and CDR2 SQIVND come from the germline V gene (reference sequence). The length of the CDR3 is 11 residues. Between the trimmed V and J ends, which lost 8 bases and 10 bases, there was a span of 14 bases. The CDR3 loop reads CASGREGGAFF. The CDR3 bases are TGTGCCAGTGGGCGGGAGGGTGGAGCTTTCTTT.

The rearrangement uses TRBV15 and TRBJ2-7; no reliable D call. V was pared by 4 bases and J by 3 bases, with 7 bases between. CDR3 length: 12 residues. CDR1 LNHNV and CDR2 YYDKDF come from the germline V gene (reference sequence). In DNA form, the CDR3 reads TGTGCCACCAGCATTTCGGGCTACGAGCAGTACTTC. Translated, it gives CATSISGYEQYF.

V gene TRBV6-5 combines with J gene TRBJ2-7, with TRBD1 as a possible D gene (5 bases). The germline CDR1 and CDR2 sequences are MNHEY and SVGAGI. Trimming cost V 6 bases and J 4 bases, with 13 bases left between them. The CDR3 runs to 13 residues. The CDR3 loop is CASSLGVRYEQYF. The CDR3 DNA sequence: TGTGCCAGCAGCCTAGGGGTCAGGTACGAGCAGTACTTC.

Written as DNA, the CDR3 is TGTGCCTGGAACCTAGCGGGTCTTTTTGAGCAGTTCTTC. Encoded protein: CAWNLAGLFEQFF. This rearrangement joins TRBV30 to TRBJ2-1; 8 bases match TRBD2. This CDR3 has 13 residues. V shed 4 bases and J 9 bases; nucleotides not matched to a gene: 8. Germline CDR1 GTSNPN, CDR2 SVGIG (reference sequence).